This T cell receptor beta chain was sequenced for a study of naive and memory T cell subsets. Study-level results: Especially in CD8 cells, naive repertoires contained a few larger clonotypes, possibly CD45RA-re-expressing memory cells.

The ends were cut back, 3 bases at V and 4 bases at J, with 15 bases in the middle. The CDR3 consists of 16 residues. Germline V gene sequence: CDR1 MDHEN, CDR2 SYDVKM. This clonotype was picked up a small number of times. Its matching antigen is unknown. Two oligonucleotides, mixed equimolar, formed the beta constant-region primer covering TRBC1 and TRBC2. Four rounds of PCR amplified the ligated cDNA using nested alpha and beta constant-region primers plus SP2. TCRdb ran MiXCR on the UMI-ligation and nested PCR reads and lists one entry per CDR3 protein. The table lists approximately 140,000 distinct CDR3 sequences, approximately 18% of them singletons. CMV status came from CD4+ T cell IFNgamma after overnight CMV lysate stimulation of fresh PBMCs.

The V and J genes are TRBV28 and TRBJ2-2; D tentatively reads TRBD1 or TRBD2 (5 bases each). The sequenced sample was naive CD8+ T cells from blood. This sequence was found in a human donor in good health. This CDR3 is CASSFEGTRGTGELFF. CDR3 in DNA: TGTGCCAGCAGTTTCGAGGGGACCCGCGGCACCGGGGAGCTGTTTTTT.